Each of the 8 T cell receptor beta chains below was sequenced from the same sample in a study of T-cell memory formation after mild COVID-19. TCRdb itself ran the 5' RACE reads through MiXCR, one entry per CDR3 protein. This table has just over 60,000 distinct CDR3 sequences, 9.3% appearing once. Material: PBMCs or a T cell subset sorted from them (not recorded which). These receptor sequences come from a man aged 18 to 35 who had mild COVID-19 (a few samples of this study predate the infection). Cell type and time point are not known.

DNA of the CDR3: TGCGCCAGCAGCCGGGAGGGGTCCCAAGCTTTCTTT. Translated, it gives CASSREGSQAFF. This sequence joins TRBV4-3 and TRBJ1-1; tentatively, D is TRBD1 (5 bases). V was trimmed by 4 bases and J by 9 bases, leaving 12 bases between them. Germline loops: CDR1 LGHNA, CDR2 YSLEER. This CDR3 region has 12 residues.

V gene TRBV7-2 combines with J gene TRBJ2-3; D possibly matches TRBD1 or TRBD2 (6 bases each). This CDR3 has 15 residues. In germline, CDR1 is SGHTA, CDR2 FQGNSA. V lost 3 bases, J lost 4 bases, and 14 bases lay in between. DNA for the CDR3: TGTGCCAGCAGCTTTGGAGGGGGGTCAGCAGATACGCAGTATTTT. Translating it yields CASSFGGGSADTQYF.

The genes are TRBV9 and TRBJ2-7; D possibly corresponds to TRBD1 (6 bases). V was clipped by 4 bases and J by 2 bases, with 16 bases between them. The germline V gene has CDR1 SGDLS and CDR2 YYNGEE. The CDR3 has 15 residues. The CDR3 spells CASSFGQSATYEQYF. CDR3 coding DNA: TGTGCCAGCAGCTTCGGACAGTCCGCGACCTACGAGCAGTACTTC. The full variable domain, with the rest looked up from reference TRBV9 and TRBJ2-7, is DSGVTQTPKHLITATGQRVTLRCSPRSGDLSVYWYQQSLDQGLQFLIQYYNGEERAKGNILERFSAQQFPDLHSELNLSSLELGDSALYFCASSFGQSATYEQYFGPGTRLTVT.

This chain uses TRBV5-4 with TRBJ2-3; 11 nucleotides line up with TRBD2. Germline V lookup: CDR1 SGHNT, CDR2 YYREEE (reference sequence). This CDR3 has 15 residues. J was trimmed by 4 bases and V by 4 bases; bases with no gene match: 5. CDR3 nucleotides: TGTGCCAGCAGCCAACTAGCGGGGGAGGCAGATACGCAGTATTTT. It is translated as CASSQLAGEADTQYF.

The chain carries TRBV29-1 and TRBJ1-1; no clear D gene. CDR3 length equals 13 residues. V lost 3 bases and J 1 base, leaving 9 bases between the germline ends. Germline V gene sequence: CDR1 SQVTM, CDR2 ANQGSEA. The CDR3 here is CSVDAQPNTEAFF. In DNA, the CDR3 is TGCAGCGTTGATGCGCAGCCGAACACTGAAGCTTTCTTT.

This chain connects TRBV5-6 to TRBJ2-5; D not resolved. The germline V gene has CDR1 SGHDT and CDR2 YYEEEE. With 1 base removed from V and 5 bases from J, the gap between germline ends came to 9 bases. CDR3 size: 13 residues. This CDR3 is CASSLYSAETQYF. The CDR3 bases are TGTGCCAGCAGCTTGTATAGTGCGGAGACCCAGTACTTC.

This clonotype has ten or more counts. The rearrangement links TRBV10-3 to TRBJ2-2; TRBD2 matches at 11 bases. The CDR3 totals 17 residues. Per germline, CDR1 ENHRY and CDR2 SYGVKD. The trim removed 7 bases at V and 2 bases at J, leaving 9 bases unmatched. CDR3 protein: CAIKSLAGGPNTGELFF. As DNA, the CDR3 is TGTGCCATCAAGAGCCTAGCGGGGGGCCCAAACACCGGGGAGCTGTTTTTT.

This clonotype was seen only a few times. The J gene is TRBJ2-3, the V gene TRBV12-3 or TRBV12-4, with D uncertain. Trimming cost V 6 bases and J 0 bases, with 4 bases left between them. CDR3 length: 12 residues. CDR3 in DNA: TGTGCCAGCAGGCCAAGCACAGATACGCAGTATTTT. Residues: CASRPSTDTQYF.